The 27 T cell receptor beta chains below were found in one sample sequenced in a study of long-term antiretroviral therapy in people with HIV. Survey-level immunoSEQ v3.0 assays were run. Profiled with immunoSEQ multiplex PCR; TCRdb holds only in-frame clones, not every one. The sample holds more than 30,000 clones, about four fifths seen once. Sequenced here: unsorted PBMCs, sampled 0.4 years before starting antiretroviral therapy. These receptors came from a man younger than 35 with HIV.

CDR3 sequence reads: CASIGQGGSYNEQFF. For the CDR3, the DNA is TGCGCCAGCATTGGGCAAGGGGGATCCTACAATGAGCAGTTCTTC. V and J are TRBV5-1 and TRBJ2-1, with TRBD1 as a possible D gene (6 bases). Trimming cost V 6 bases and J 1 base, with 14 bases left between them. Germline CDR1 and CDR2: SGHRS and YFSETQ. The CDR3 length is 15 residues.

This chain links TRBV11-2 with TRBJ1-1; TRBD1 aligns across 9 bases. The CDR3 is 12 amino acids. CDR1 and CDR2 from the germline V gene are SGHAT and FQNNGV. With V trimmed by 10 bases and J by 10 bases, 10 bases remained unmatched. DNA of the CDR3: TGTGCCAACCAGGGACAGGGCGGAGGAGCTTTCTTT. It specifies CANQGQGGGAFF.

This rearrangement joins TRBV4-1 to TRBJ2-5, with no clear D. Germline lookup yields CDR1 MGHRA and CDR2 YSYEKL. The CDR3 spans 13 residues. Trimming left V 4 bases short and J 2 bases short, with 8 bases between. The CDR3 coding sequence is TGCGCCAGCAGCCGGGTAGGGCAAGAGACCCAGTACTTC. Protein: CASSRVGQETQYF.

The gene calls are TRBV6-1 and TRBJ1-1; D is undetermined. With 3 bases removed from V and 6 bases from J, the gap between germline ends came to 11 bases. This CDR3 spans 13 amino acids. Germline V lookup: CDR1 MNHNS, CDR2 SASEGT. The CDR3 nucleotides are TGTGCCAGCAGTGACCCCGAGCGGGCTGAAGCTTTCTTT. The encoded protein is CASSDPERAEAFF.

The chain carries TRBV30 and TRBJ2-1; 10 nucleotides match TRBD2. Germline trimming cut 0 bases from V and 3 bases from J; bases unmatched to any gene: 2. Germline V CDR1 and CDR2: GTSNPN, SVGIG (reference sequence). This CDR3 region has 15 residues. Here the CDR3 DNA reads TGTGCCTGGAGTGTATCTAGCGGGAGCTACAATGAGCAGTTCTTC. Its protein product is CAWSVSSGSYNEQFF.

This clone was detected only a few times. The chain recombines TRBV6-5 with TRBJ2-2; TRBD2 matches at 8 bases. Germline CDR1 reads MNHEY; CDR2 reads SVGAGI. This CDR3 contains 16 residues. The junction had 6 bases not matched to a gene; V was cut back by 2 bases and J by 4 bases. The CDR3 is CASSYPGGPGTGELFF. The DNA of the CDR3 is TGTGCCAGCAGTTACCCGGGGGGGCCAGGCACCGGGGAGCTGTTTTTT.

The chain links TRBV7-9 to TRBJ2-5; the D gene is possibly TRBD2 (5 bases). Germline-derived CDR1 and CDR2 are SEHNR and FQNEAQ (reference sequence). V lost 3 bases and J lost 4, with 12 bases in between. There are 14 residues in the CDR3. In DNA, the CDR3 is TGTGCCAGCAGCTTGCAGGCGGCGGGAGAGACCCAGTACTTC. This codes for CASSLQAAGETQYF. The full variable domain, completed using reference TRBV7-9 and TRBJ2-5, is DTGVSQNPRHKITKRGQNVTFRCDPISEHNRLYWYRQTLGQGPEFLTYFQNEAQLEKSRLLSDRFSAERPKGSFSTLEIQRTEQGDSAMYLCASSLQAAGETQYFGPGTRLLVL.

The chain has TRBV5-6 and TRBJ1-2; TRBD1 aligns across 7 bases. This CDR3 is built from 14 residues. CDR1 and CDR2 from the germline V gene are SGHDT and YYEEEE. The V and J ends lost 3 bases and 4 bases, in that order; junction bases with no gene match: 6. DNA of the CDR3: TGTGCCAGCAGCTCTTATCGGGACAGCTATGGCTACACCTTC. Residues: CASSSYRDSYGYTF.

V is TRBV7-6 and J is TRBJ2-1; 7 positions agree with TRBD1. The CDR3 has 15 residues. V lost 3 bases, J lost 8 bases, and 10 bases stayed unmatched. Germline CDR1 and CDR2: SGHVS and FNYEAQ. CDR3 sequence: CASSFGPLGGDEQFF. CDR3 coding DNA: TGTGCCAGCAGCTTCGGGCCCCTAGGGGGCGATGAGCAGTTCTTC.

V is TRBV20-1 and J is TRBJ1-2; D gene ambiguous. Trimming took 5 bases from V and 2 from J, leaving 6 bases between them. The germline V gene has CDR1 DFQATT and CDR2 SNEGSKA (reference sequence). This CDR3 has 11 residues. The CDR3, as DNA: TGCAGTGCTCGTCCAAACTATGGCTACACCTTC. Translation gives CSARPNYGYTF.

This clone was seen a few times. The V call is TRBV7-9, the J call TRBJ2-7; D may correspond to TRBD1 or TRBD2 (5 bases each). The CDR3 is 13 amino acids. The V and J ends lost 11 bases and 0 bases respectively, with 14 bases between them. Germline-derived CDR1 and CDR2 are SEHNR and FQNEAQ (reference sequence). As DNA, the CDR3 is TGTGCCCTCCCGGGGCCCAGCTCCTACGAGCAGTACTTC. As protein: CALPGPSSYEQYF.

This clone showed up just a few times. The gene calls are TRBV4-1 and TRBJ1-1, with unresolved D. The germline gives CDR1 MGHRA, CDR2 YSYEKL. Trimming left V 0 bases short and J 11 bases short, with 10 bases between. The CDR3 spans 12 residues. The CDR3 DNA follows: TGCGCCAGCAGCCAAGATAGTAGGATCGCTTTCTTT. The encoded protein is CASSQDSRIAFF.

This clone has a handful of counts. V and J are TRBV5-3 and TRBJ2-2; 11 nucleotides match TRBD1. TRBV5-3 is an ORF; its function is uncertain. The V gene end was trimmed by 5 bases and the J gene end by 2 bases; junction bases not matched to a gene: 2. The CDR3 has 15 amino acids. In DNA, the CDR3 is TGTGCCAGAAGGGACAGGGGGCGCAACACCGGGGAGCTGTTTTTT. It is translated as CARRDRGRNTGELFF.

This chain links TRBV5-4 with TRBJ1-2; D is undetermined. Trimming removed 2 bases at V and 8 bases at J, with 13 bases between. The CDR3 sequence is 13 residues long. The V gene's germline CDR1 is SGHNT and CDR2 YYREEE (reference sequence). The CDR3 sequence: CASSLVRQTGYTF. In DNA form, the CDR3 reads TGTGCCAGCAGCTTAGTTCGACAAACAGGCTACACCTTC.

The chain couples TRBV7-2 to TRBJ2-7; 10 positions agree with TRBD1. The V segment lost 4 bases and the J segment 2 bases; nucleotides outside the gene matches: 5. The CDR3 loop spans 15 amino acids. The germline V gene encodes CDR1 SGHTA and CDR2 FQGNSA. In DNA, the CDR3 is TGTGCCAGCAGCTACGGGACAGGGGCAACCTACGAGCAGTACTTC. This translates into CASSYGTGATYEQYF.

The chain employs TRBV5-1 and TRBJ2-7; 8 bases fit TRBD1. The junction had 12 bases not matched to a gene; V was cut back by 2 bases and J by 5 bases. The CDR3 runs to 16 residues. Germline-derived CDR1 and CDR2 are SGHRS and YFSETQ. The CDR3 sequence: CASSLWGTGSLHEQYF. The CDR3 nucleotides are TGCGCCAGCAGCTTATGGGGGACAGGATCTCTCCACGAGCAGTACTTC.

The chain is built from TRBV14 and TRBJ1-5; a weak D match, TRBD1 (5 bases). The CDR3 is 15 amino acids. Looked up from germline, CDR1 is SGHDN and CDR2 is FVKESK. V dropped 4 bases and J dropped 0 bases, with 10 bases sitting between them. CDR3 nucleotide sequence: TGTGCCAGCAGCCGGGGGACTCCTAGCAATCAGCCCCAGCATTTT. As protein: CASSRGTPSNQPQHF.

This clone was seen more than once but under ten times. This chain links TRBV10-3 with TRBJ2-7; 7 nucleotides match TRBD2. The junction had 7 bases not matched to a gene; V was cut back by 6 bases and J by 2 bases. The CDR3 extends over 14 amino acids. The germline CDR1 and CDR2 sequences are ENHRY and SYGVKD. CDR3 sequence: CAISELAPTYEQYF. For the CDR3, the DNA is TGTGCCATCAGCGAACTAGCGCCTACCTACGAGCAGTACTTC.

This chain uses TRBV5-1 with TRBJ2-5, with 9 bases aligning to TRBD1. CDR3 length: 16 residues. The germline gives CDR1 SGHRS, CDR2 YFSETQ. V was pared by 0 bases and J by 2 bases, with 5 bases of the junction left unmatched. CDR3 in amino acids: CASSLGTGARQETQYF. The CDR3 DNA follows: TGCGCCAGCAGCTTGGGGACAGGGGCGAGGCAAGAGACCCAGTACTTC.

The chain has TRBV5-6 and TRBJ2-3; possible D gene TRBD1, 5 bases. Trimming shortened V by 5 bases and J by 6 bases, and 10 bases separated the two germline ends. CDR3 length: 12 amino acids. In germline, CDR1 is SGHDT, CDR2 YYEEEE. The CDR3 nucleotides are TGTGCCAGCAGTTCGTCAGGGGATACGCAGTATTTT. As protein: CASSSSGDTQYF.

The rearrangement links TRBV19 to TRBJ1-2; TRBD1 might be the D (6 bases). Trimming removed 3 bases at V and 4 bases at J, with 9 bases between. This CDR3 has 13 amino acids. Germline CDR1 and CDR2: LNHDA and SQIVND (reference sequence). The CDR3 sequence is CASSIPRGYGYTF. CDR3 DNA sequence: TGTGCCAGTAGTATCCCCAGGGGCTATGGCTACACCTTC.

The rearrangement uses TRBV15 and TRBJ1-4; D gene ambiguous. CDR1 and CDR2 from the germline V gene are LNHNV and YYDKDF (reference sequence). The CDR3 contains 14 residues. V lost 4 bases and J lost 6, with 12 bases in between. CDR3 protein: CATSKGRNDEKLFF. The DNA for the CDR3 is TGTGCCACCAGCAAAGGGAGAAATGATGAAAAACTGTTTTTT.

This clone was seen just once. The chain employs TRBV19 and TRBJ2-3, with D possibly matching TRBD2 (5 bases). The germline CDR1 and CDR2 sequences are LNHDA and SQIVND (reference sequence). CDR3 length: 16 amino acids. V lost 2 bases, J lost 0 bases, and 12 bases lay in between. DNA for the CDR3: TGTGCCAGTAGTATACTTGGGCGGACTAGCACAGATACGCAGTATTTT. Protein sequence: CASSILGRTSTDTQYF. The full variable domain, with the rest looked up from reference TRBV19 and TRBJ2-3, is DGGITQSPKYLFRKEGQNVTLSCEQNLNHDAMYWYRQDPGQGLRLIYYSQIVNDFQKGDIAEGYSVSREKKESFPLTVTSAQKNPTAFYLCASSILGRTSTDTQYFGPGTRLTVL.

A word on this clone: The germline gene is not matched at one end of the junction; a read error may be the cause. The rearrangement uses TRBV7-7 and TRBJ2-1; 7 nucleotides match TRBD1. The CDR3 length is 20 residues. Germline CDR1 and CDR2: SSHAT and FNYEAQ (reference sequence). The CDR3 DNA sequence: TGTGCTAGCAGCTTAGGTTGGTGGACCAAGGGGGCGGGCTCCTACAATGAGCAGTTCTTC. This gives the protein CASSLGWWTKGAGSYNEQFF.

This clone was picked up a small number of times. CDR3 coding DNA: TGTGCCAGCAGTTCGACAGGGATTGGAACCGGGGAGCTGTTTTTT. Translation gives CASSSTGIGTGELFF. The chain recombines TRBV7-9 with TRBJ2-2, with 7 bases aligning to TRBD1. The CDR3 length is 15 residues. Germline assignment: CDR1 SEHNR and CDR2 FQNEAQ (reference sequence). V lost 6 bases and J lost 5; bases outside the gene matches: 9. Complete variable domain (other parts from reference TRBV7-9 and TRBJ2-2): DTGVSQNPRHKITKRGQNVTFRCDPISEHNRLYWYRQTLGQGPEFLTYFQNEAQLEKSRLLSDRFSAERPKGSFSTLEIQRTEQGDSAMYLCASSSTGIGTGELFFGEGSRLTVL.

This clone was seen only once. This chain links TRBV19 with TRBJ2-7; D remains ambiguous. CDR3 size: 14 residues. V was cut by 7 bases and J by 0 bases, with 13 bases left in between. The V gene's germline CDR1 is LNHDA and CDR2 SQIVND (reference sequence). In nucleotides, the CDR3 is TGTGCCAGTAATCCGACGGCAAGCTCCTACGAGCAGTACTTC. Its protein is CASNPTASSYEQYF.

The chain carries TRBV4-1 and TRBJ2-1; tentatively, D is TRBD2 (6 bases). This CDR3 comprises 16 residues. Between the trimmed V and J ends, which lost 1 base and 4 bases, there was a span of 14 bases. In germline, CDR1 is MGHRA, CDR2 YSYEKL. The CDR3 DNA sequence: TGCGCCAGCAGCCAAGTGACGGGAGAGAGATACAATGAGCAGTTCTTC. This sequence encodes CASSQVTGERYNEQFF.